Following are 3 T cell receptor beta chains from one sample sequenced in a study of blood T cell repertoires in COVID-19. Profiled with immunoSEQ multiplex PCR; TCRdb holds only in-frame clones, not every one. The sample has 250,000 to 350,000 clones; more than 85% are singletons. Sequencing was performed on PBMCs or T cells enriched from blood (not recorded which). Receptors were obtained from a young woman who had recovered from COVID-19.

The chain recombines TRBV5-1 with TRBJ1-2, with D uncertain. The V end was cut by 4 bases, the J end by 6 bases, with 16 bases between. The CDR3 consists of 14 residues. Looked up from germline, CDR1 is SGHRS and CDR2 is YFSETQ. Written as DNA, the CDR3 is TGCGCCAGCAGCCCTTCCGATGCTGCGGATGGCTACACCTTC. The encoded protein is CASSPSDAADGYTF. The full variable domain, with the rest looked up from reference TRBV5-1 and TRBJ1-2, is KAGVTQTPRYLIKTRGQQVTLSCSPISGHRSVSWYQQTPGQGLQFLFEYFSETQRNKGNFPGRFSGRQFSNSRSEMNVSTLELGDSALYLCASSPSDAADGYTFGSGTRLTVV.

The V gene is TRBV28, the J gene TRBJ1-2; maybe TRBD1 (5 bases). Germline V gene sequence: CDR1 MDHEN, CDR2 SYDVKM. The V and J ends lost 4 bases and 5 bases respectively, with 11 bases between them. The CDR3 spans 13 residues. CDR3 region: CASSSRRGYGYTF. The CDR3 DNA reads TGTGCCAGCAGTTCACGACGGGGGTATGGCTACACCTTC.

The rearrangement joins TRBV25-1 to TRBJ2-1; maybe TRBD1 (5 bases). The CDR3 runs to 14 residues. Germline-derived CDR1 and CDR2 are MGHDK and SYGVNS. The V and J ends lost 5 bases and 4 bases respectively, with 12 bases between them. CDR3 in DNA: TGTGCCAGCAGTAAGGGGAACGGTTACAATGAGCAGTTCTTC. It encodes CASSKGNGYNEQFF. Looking up the rest from reference TRBV25-1 and TRBJ2-1 gives the full variable domain: EADIYQTPRYLVIGTGKKITLECSQTMGHDKMYWYQQDPGMELHLIHYSYGVNSTEKGDLSSESTVSRIRTEHFPLTLESARPSHTSQYLCASSKGNGYNEQFFGPGTRLTVL.